This T cell receptor beta chain originates from a study of cytomegalovirus exposure and HLA in healthy donors. Overall study results and limits: Versus the roughly 640-donor mean, an Asian-associated ancestry cluster reportedly showed fewer N-insertions in a later analysis. In most subjects, TCR beta sequences reportedly gave accurate predictions of HLA-A and HLA-B alleles. TCR beta sequences numbering roughly 16,000 were associated with HLA alleles at 0.05 false discovery rate in a later analysis.

In germline, CDR1 is LGHNA, CDR2 YSLEER. Trimming pared 0 bases from V and 7 bases from J, leaving 4 bases between. This CDR3 has 13 residues. This clone came up a few times. The antigen is undetermined. In the PCR, 60 Vbeta and 13 Jbeta primers were used. Clones were read by immunoSEQ multiplex PCR, and TCRdb kept only the in-frame ones, dropping some. The table has approximately 190,000 clones, 12% seen once. The specimen sequenced was PBMCs. This chain links TRBV4-3 with TRBJ1-6; D is undetermined. The TCR sequence derives from a man aged 45-65 years in good health and CMV-seropositive. The CDR3 is CASSQELNSPLHF. CDR3 sequence (DNA): TGCGCCAGCAGCCAAGAACTGAATTCACCCCTCCACTTT.